This T cell receptor beta chain was identified in a study of vaccination and CD4 T cells after COVID-19. Study overall: Treatment of control cultures consisted of a CEFX pool, an HIV-1 Nef pool, or no peptide. General study points: Reactive clonotype counts went from median around 20 after infection to 35 to 45 after vaccination, nonsignificantly.

About this clonotype itself: Its specificity is not known.

Oncomine TCR Beta short-read sequencing was applied to DNA from cultured CD4+ T cells. TCRdb itself ran the PCR reads through MiXCR, one entry per CDR3 protein. The table lists around 18,000 distinct CDR3 sequences, under 75% of them singletons. Regarding treatment: roughly 11-day PBMC culture with coronavirus spike peptide pools or control peptides (ViraFEST assay). ViraFEST stimulated the growth of antigen-specific T cells using peptide pools and subsequently profiled their TCRs by sequencing. The CDR3 extends over 14 amino acids. V was shortened by 3 bases and J by 3 bases, with 12 bases between the two germline ends.

The chain uses TRBV12-3 or TRBV12-4 and TRBJ2-7; tentatively, D is TRBD2 (5 bases). The clonotype comes from a human donor who had recovered from COVID-19. The sequenced sample consisted of CD4+ T cells from blood, cultured in vitro. The CDR3 DNA sequence: TGTGCCAGCAGTTTGAGGGTTGCAGGCTACGAGCAGTACTTC. This translates into CASSLRVAGYEQYF.